These 30 T cell receptor beta chains were sequenced from one sample in a study of post-analysis software for immune sequencing data. Built from TCR beta cDNA, the libraries had unique molecular identifiers in them. TCRdb ran MiXCR on the PCR reads and lists one entry per CDR3 protein. The sample includes roughly 570,000 distinct CDR3 sequences, about a third of them seen just once. Notes on the study in general: Comparison of patients with controls showed five TRBV segments more frequent in patients, TRBV5-6, TRBV5-1 and TRBV20-1 among them.

No antigen has been assigned to these receptors. The specimen was blood. These receptors were obtained from a girl under 18 with multiple sclerosis.

This clonotype appeared a few times. The chain recombines TRBV2 with TRBJ1-1, with 8 nucleotides matching TRBD1. V dropped 7 bases and J dropped 0; count of bases not matched to a gene: 1. The length of the CDR3 is 13 residues. Germline values: CDR1 SNHLY, CDR2 FYNNEI. CDR3 amino acids: CASMGQVNTEAFF. For the CDR3, the DNA is TGTGCCAGCATGGGACAGGTGAACACTGAAGCTTTCTTT.

V is TRBV10-3 and J is TRBJ1-2, with TRBD1 identical over 7 bases. The V gene's germline CDR1 is ENHRY and CDR2 SYGVKD. This CDR3 spans 12 amino acids. With V trimmed by 4 bases and J by 8 bases, 4 bases remained unmatched. The CDR3 region is CAISVDRQGYTF. The CDR3 DNA follows: TGTGCCATCAGTGTGGACAGGCAAGGCTACACCTTC.

Details on this clonotype: Possible read error: a much larger clone is one base away. The chain recombines TRBV11-2 with TRBJ2-1; D is possibly TRBD2 (7 bases). The CDR3 runs to 16 residues. Germline assignment: CDR1 SGHAT and CDR2 FQNNGV. CDR3 DNA: TGTGCCAGCAGCTCACAGGGAGGGGTTACTGACAATGAGCGGTTCTTC. Translation gives CASSSQGGVTDNERFF.

The gene calls are TRBV5-1 and TRBJ2-7; TRBD1 matches 7 bases. J was trimmed by 3 bases and V by 4 bases; bases with no gene match: 7. Germline CDR1 reads SGHRS; CDR2 reads YFSETQ. The CDR3 extends over 14 amino acids. Here the CDR3 reads CASSPVGDSYEQYF. The DNA of the CDR3 is TGCGCCAGCAGCCCGGTAGGGGACAGCTACGAGCAGTACTTC.

This rearrangement joins TRBV5-1 to TRBJ2-1; D not resolved. The CDR3 sequence is 16 residues long. Trimming left V 4 bases short and J 2 bases short, with 16 bases between. Germline CDR1 is SGHRS and CDR2 is YFSETQ. Here the CDR3 DNA reads TGCGCCAGCAGCGCCCGCAAGGTCCTACCCTACAATGAGCAGTTCTTC. It encodes CASSARKVLPYNEQFF.

About this clonotype: One end of the junction fails to match germline, which may point to a read error. The chain is built from TRBV7-2 and TRBJ2-1; D is unclear. Germline CDR1 and CDR2: SGHTA and FQGNSA. The CDR3 length is 14 residues. CDR3 sequence reads: CAGSLDPQLPEQFF. For the CDR3, the DNA is TGTGCCGGCAGCTTAGATCCTCAATTGCCTGAGCAGTTCTTC.

The chain couples TRBV12-3 or TRBV12-4 to TRBJ1-2; D is unclear. Trimming removed 6 bases at V and 3 bases at J, with 11 bases between. This CDR3 spans 13 amino acids. DNA of the CDR3: TGTGCCAGCAGGTTAAAGGCCGACTATGGCTACACCTTC. Translating it yields CASRLKADYGYTF.

The chain joins TRBV3-1 to TRBJ2-2, with no clear D. The CDR3 is 15 amino acids. In germline, CDR1 is LGHDT, CDR2 YNNKEL (reference sequence). V was cut by 8 bases and J by 3 bases, with 16 bases left in between. CDR3 in DNA: TGTGCCAGCTCCCGGCCCCGGAGTGACACCGGGGAGCTGTTTTTT. Protein sequence: CASSRPRSDTGELFF.

This clonotype was seen more than once but under ten times. The chain couples TRBV5-1 to TRBJ2-1; TRBD2 matches at 11 bases. Germline V gene sequence: CDR1 SGHRS, CDR2 YFSETQ. The CDR3 length is 17 residues. The ends lost 0 bases at V and 4 bases at J; junction bases unmatched: 6. DNA of the CDR3: TGCGCCAGCAGCTTGGTTTCCGGGACTAGCGGTTACAATGAGCAGTTCTTC. Its translation: CASSLVSGTSGYNEQFF.

The V gene is TRBV11-3, the J gene TRBJ2-5; 11 bases agree with TRBD1. The CDR3 contains 15 residues. Losses at the gene ends were 5 bases for V and 1 base for J; bases not matched to a gene: 3. From germline, CDR1 is SGHNT and CDR2 YENEEA. CDR3 residues: CASSPGTGGQETQYF. In nucleotides, the CDR3 is TGTGCCAGCAGCCCCGGGACAGGGGGCCAAGAGACCCAGTACTTC.

This clonotype was seen more than once but under ten times. The chain carries TRBV9 and TRBJ2-5; 7 bases agree with TRBD2. The V gene end was trimmed by 1 base and the J gene end by 2 bases; junction bases not matched to a gene: 5. The CDR3 spans 15 residues. Germline V gene data show CDR1 as SGDLS and CDR2 as YYNGEE. The CDR3 bases are TGTGCCAGCAGCGTACTCGGGGGGTTTCAAGAGACCCAGTACTTC. The encoded protein is CASSVLGGFQETQYF.

This clonotype was counted between two and nine times. This chain connects TRBV5-1 to TRBJ2-1; 8 bases are shared with TRBD1. The CDR3 consists of 17 residues. Germline CDR1 reads SGHRS; CDR2 reads YFSETQ. Trimming cost V 4 bases and J 8 bases; bases outside gene matches: 17. The CDR3: CASSINPTGAGGDEQFF. For the CDR3, the DNA is TGCGCCAGCAGCATTAATCCGACAGGGGCTGGGGGAGATGAGCAGTTCTTC.

The table lists this clonotype with a few counts. The genes are TRBV9 and TRBJ1-2; D possibly corresponds to TRBD1 (5 bases). Germline assignment: CDR1 SGDLS and CDR2 YYNGEE. V was shortened by 0 bases and J by 4 bases, with 10 bases between the two germline ends. The CDR3 is made up of 14 amino acids. CDR3 protein: CASSVDTGGYGYTF. CDR3 bases: TGTGCCAGCAGCGTAGATACGGGGGGCTATGGCTACACCTTC. Filled out from reference TRBV9 and TRBJ1-2, the complete variable domain reads DSGVTQTPKHLITATGQRVTLRCSPRSGDLSVYWYQQSLDQGLQFLIQYYNGEERAKGNILERFSAQQFPDLHSELNLSSLELGDSALYFCASSVDTGGYGYTFGSGTRLTVV.

The rearrangement joins TRBV6-4 to TRBJ2-1, with 8 bases lining up with TRBD1. Per the germline V gene, CDR1 is MRHNA and CDR2 is SNTAGT. Trimming removed 6 bases from V and 2 bases from J; junction bases left unmatched: 6. This CDR3 is built from 15 residues. DNA of the CDR3: TGTGCCAGCAGCGTAGCAGGGGGCCCCTACAATGAGCAGTTCTTC. As protein: CASSVAGGPYNEQFF.

The rearrangement uses TRBV2 and TRBJ1-2; no reliable D call. Trimming stripped 0 bases from V and 6 bases from J, with 14 bases between. Germline V CDR1 and CDR2: SNHLY, FYNNEI. This CDR3 contains 15 residues. The CDR3 DNA reads as TGTGCCAGCAGTGAAGCCCTAGAAGGGCTTCATGGCTACACCTTC. Translating gives CASSEALEGLHGYTF.

This clonotype has only a few counts. The genes are TRBV6-6 and TRBJ1-5, with 8 bases identical to TRBD1. CDR1 is MNHNY and CDR2 is SVGAGI in the germline V gene (reference sequence). The CDR3 consists of 14 residues. The ends lost 7 bases at V and 4 bases at J; junction bases unmatched: 6. The CDR3 reads CASNPGGANQPQHF. CDR3 nucleotides: TGTGCCAGCAACCCAGGGGGCGCGAATCAGCCCCAGCATTTT.

The chain has TRBV20-1 and TRBJ2-5, with TRBD1 as a possible D gene (5 bases). The V gene lost 0 bases and the J gene lost 5 bases, with 19 bases spanning the gap. Germline lookup yields CDR1 DFQATT and CDR2 SNEGSKA (reference sequence). The CDR3 covers 16 residues. CDR3 region: CSARDLGQAGLETQYF. CDR3 coding DNA: TGCAGTGCTAGAGATCTGGGTCAGGCAGGGCTGGAGACCCAGTACTTC.

This clonotype was picked up a small number of times. This chain links TRBV7-9 with TRBJ1-2; 10 bases align to TRBD1. CDR1 is SEHNR, CDR2 FQNEAQ, per germline (reference sequence). Unmatched junction bases numbered 7, after V lost 3 bases and J lost 6 bases. The CDR3 spans 15 residues. The CDR3 here is CASSFRQGASNGYTF. CDR3 DNA sequence: TGTGCCAGCAGCTTTCGACAGGGGGCCTCAAATGGCTACACCTTC.

V is TRBV15 and J is TRBJ2-2; D is uncertain. Germline CDR1 and CDR2: LNHNV and YYDKDF (reference sequence). The CDR3 runs to 15 residues. Between the trimmed V and J ends, which lost 0 bases and 0 bases, there was a span of 5 bases. The CDR3 DNA is TGTGCCACCAGCAGAGAACGAACGAACACCGGGGAGCTGTTTTTT. Translation: CATSRERTNTGELFF.

This chain joins TRBV4-1 and TRBJ1-4; 7 bases agree with TRBD1. This CDR3 is 17 amino acids long. The V gene's germline CDR1 is MGHRA and CDR2 YSYEKL. V was pared by 0 bases and J by 8 bases, with 12 bases of the junction left unmatched. CDR3 sequence (DNA): TGCGCCAGCAGCCAAGATATGGAGGCAGGGGGAGTCGAAAAACTGTTTTTT. Translation gives CASSQDMEAGGVEKLFF.

This chain connects TRBV28 to TRBJ2-5; maybe TRBD2 (6 bases). Germline V gene data show CDR1 as MDHEN and CDR2 as SYDVKM. This CDR3 spans 14 amino acids. V was pared by 7 bases and J by 0 bases, with 12 bases between. CDR3 sequence (DNA): TGTGCCAGCAAGCTCGGGAGTGACCAAGAGACCCAGTACTTC. Its protein is CASKLGSDQETQYF.

The chain is built from TRBV6-5 and TRBJ1-4, with 8 bases lining up with TRBD1. Germline V gives CDR1 MNHEY, CDR2 SVGAGI. J gave up 7 bases and V 5 bases, and 12 bases lay outside the gene matches. The CDR3 has 16 amino acids. CDR3 in amino acids: CASSSGQGEEGEKLFF. In nucleotides, the CDR3 is TGTGCCAGCAGTAGCGGACAGGGAGAAGAGGGTGAAAAACTGTTTTTT.

Here the CDR3 DNA reads TGTGCCAGCAGCCCACAGACCGTTACCTACGAGCAGTACTTC. This sequence encodes CASSPQTVTYEQYF. This sequence joins TRBV3-1 and TRBJ2-7; D remains ambiguous. The V gene's germline CDR1 is LGHDT and CDR2 YNNKEL (reference sequence). This CDR3 has 14 residues. Trimming left V 4 bases short and J 2 bases short, with 12 bases between.

The chain has TRBV20-1 and TRBJ2-5, with D unclear. The germline V and J ends were trimmed by 3 bases and 4 bases, with 15 bases remaining between them. The CDR3 is 14 residues long. In germline, CDR1 is DFQATT, CDR2 SNEGSKA (reference sequence). CDR3 sequence reads: CSASRLELRETQYF. The CDR3 DNA reads as TGCAGTGCTAGTAGACTGGAACTGAGAGAGACCCAGTACTTC.

V gene TRBV15 combines with J gene TRBJ2-1; D perhaps matches TRBD2 (7 bases). The ends were cut back, 0 bases at V and 8 bases at J, with 17 bases in the middle. This CDR3 spans 16 amino acids. Per the germline V gene, CDR1 is LNHNV and CDR2 is YYDKDF (reference sequence). The CDR3 nucleotides read TGTGCCACCAGCAGAGATTTGGCCGGGGGGCTGCATGAGCAGTTCTTC. Its protein product is CATSRDLAGGLHEQFF.

The rearrangement links TRBV18 to TRBJ1-4; no clear D. Germline V CDR1 and CDR2: KGHSH, LQKENI. Between the trimmed V and J ends, which lost 3 bases and 0 bases, there was a span of 8 bases. This CDR3 comprises 15 residues. CDR3: CASSPSGSTNEKLFF. The CDR3 DNA is TGTGCCAGCTCACCCTCCGGTTCAACTAATGAAAAACTGTTTTTT. Full variable domain (remainder filled in from reference TRBV18 and TRBJ1-4): NAGVMQNPRHLVRRRGQEARLRCSPMKGHSHVYWYRQLPEEGLKFMVYLQKENIIDESGMPKERFSAEFPKEGPSILRIQQVVRGDSAAYFCASSPSGSTNEKLFFGSGTQLSVL.

This clonotype was picked up a small number of times. The genes are TRBV20-1 and TRBJ2-1; 9 bases line up with TRBD2. Germline V gene sequence: CDR1 DFQATT, CDR2 SNEGSKA (reference sequence). The V segment lost 3 bases and the J segment 6 bases; nucleotides outside the gene matches: 9. CDR3 length equals 15 residues. This chain's CDR3 is CSARRWLAGTNEQFF. The CDR3 DNA is TGCAGTGCTAGGAGGTGGCTAGCGGGGACCAATGAGCAGTTCTTC.

The rearrangement joins TRBV6-2 or TRBV6-3 to TRBJ2-7; D possibly corresponds to TRBD1 (5 bases). Germline CDR1 and CDR2: MNHEY and SVGEGT. Deletions cut 10 bases from V and 3 bases from J, with 16 bases between. The CDR3 is 13 residues long. The CDR3, as DNA: TGTGCCATCAACAGGTGCTACCGCTACGAGCAGTACTTC. This sequence encodes CAINRCYRYEQYF.

The sample holds one count of this clonotype. The chain has TRBV10-3 and TRBJ2-7; D is possibly TRBD2 (5 bases). Trimming took off 1 base at V and 12 bases at J, with 16 bases between the two ends. The CDR3 runs 13 residues. The germline gives CDR1 ENHRY, CDR2 SYGVKD. This CDR3 reads CAISEFPGRGGYF. The CDR3 nucleotides read TGTGCCATCAGTGAGTTCCCGGGTCGAGGAGGGTACTTC.

The J gene is TRBJ1-1, the V gene TRBV19, with 10 bases aligning to TRBD1. V was pared by 9 bases and J by 6 bases, with 7 bases of the junction left unmatched. The length of the CDR3 is 13 residues. The V gene's germline CDR1 is LNHDA and CDR2 SQIVND (reference sequence). CDR3 residues: CASIGTGDAEAFF. The CDR3 bases are TGTGCCAGCATTGGGACAGGGGACGCTGAAGCTTTCTTT.